The rows below give T cell receptor beta chains drawn from one sample of a study of T cell responses to AZD1222 COVID-19 vaccine. Assay used: immunoSEQ multiplex PCR; TCRdb lists only in-frame clones, some missing. The sample has over 75,000 clones, approximately 92% seen once; the top ten hold about 2.5%. Sequencing was performed on peripheral blood, taken 28 days after the second AZD1222 dose. The source is an adult who received the AZD1222 COVID-19 vaccine. CDR3s include the opening cysteine and the closing phenylalanine or tryptophan. The order of the fields is D gene, V gene, J gene, CDR3 length, clone size, CDR3 protein, CDR3 DNA. A D gene is named only where the DNA matches it firmly. The size entry is marked missing in some rows and otherwise reads once, few, many or a size class.

D: .; V: TRBV15; J: TRBJ2-5; length: 15; size: few; CDR3: CATSRDPTGAETQYF; DNA: TGTGCCACCAGCAGAGATCCGACGGGAGCGGAGACCCAGTACTTC
D: .; V: TRBV13; J: TRBJ2-7; length: 18; size: .; CDR3: CASSLNPLPRSMLYEQYF; DNA: TGTGCCAGCAGCTTAAATCCCTTGCCCCGATCTATGCTTTACGAGCAGTACTTC
D: .; V: TRBV5-1; J: TRBJ2-1; length: 13; size: .; CDR3: CASSVRTNHEQFF; DNA: TGCGCCAGCAGCGTACGGACTAACCATGAGCAGTTCTTC
D: .; V: TRBV9; J: TRBJ1-3; length: 13; size: .; CDR3: CASSPPSGNTIYF; DNA: TGTGCCAGCAGCCCCCCCTCTGGAAACACCATATATTTT
D: TRBD1; V: TRBV6-1; J: TRBJ1-2; length: 14; size: .; CDR3: CASSEGGDRFGYTF; DNA: TGTGCCAGCAGTGAAGGAGGGGACAGATTTGGCTACACCTTC
D: .; V: TRBV11-1; J: TRBJ1-1; length: 15; size: few; CDR3: CASSLDGGSNTEAFF; DNA: TGTGCCAGCAGCTTAGATGGCGGGTCGAACACTGAAGCTTTCTTT
D: .; V: TRBV7-9; J: TRBJ2-3; length: 13; size: .; CDR3: CASSLGSRDTQYF; DNA: TGTGCCAGCAGCTTGGGTTCGAGAGATACGCAGTATTTT
D: .; V: TRBV5-4; J: TRBJ1-5; length: 16; size: once; CDR3: CASSEGPPWGNQPQHF; DNA: TGTGCCAGCAGCGAGGGCCCCCCATGGGGCAATCAGCCCCAGCATTTT
D: .; V: TRBV7-9; J: TRBJ2-1; length: 18; size: once; CDR3: CASSLVPLVTGEYNEQFF; DNA: TGTGCCAGCAGCTTAGTCCCTTTGGTAACGGGCGAGTACAATGAGCAGTTCTTC
D: .; V: TRBV12-5; J: TRBJ1-1; length: 12; size: .; CDR3: CASGLVRAEAFF; DNA: TGTGCTAGTGGTTTAGTAAGGGCTGAAGCTTTCTTT
D: .; V: TRBV19; J: TRBJ1-1; length: 11; size: .; CDR3: CASLGNTEAFF; DNA: TGTGCCAGTCTCGGGAACACTGAAGCTTTCTTT
D: .; V: TRBV6-5; J: TRBJ2-7; length: 11; size: .; CDR3: CATQATYEQYF; DNA: TGTGCCACCCAGGCTACCTACGAGCAGTACTTC
D: .; V: TRBV30; J: TRBJ2-7; length: 12; size: .; CDR3: CAWSAIGYEQYF; DNA: TGTGCCTGGAGCGCGATCGGCTACGAGCAGTACTTC
D: .; V: TRBV11-1; J: TRBJ2-5; length: 11; size: once; CDR3: CASSLTETQYF; DNA: TGTGCCAGCAGCTTAACGGAGACCCAGTACTTC
D: .; V: TRBV23-1; J: TRBJ1-2; length: 17; size: once; CDR3: CASNSPTVRGWDYGYTF; DNA: TGCGCCAGCAATTCTCCCACCGTCCGGGGATGGGACTATGGCTACACCTTC
D: TRBD1; V: TRBV4-1; J: TRBJ2-2; length: 18; size: once; CDR3: CASSQGGQGRLTTGELFF; DNA: TGCGCCAGCAGCCAAGGGGGACAGGGGCGTTTAACCACCGGGGAGCTGTTTTTT
D: TRBD2; V: TRBV18; J: TRBJ2-1; length: 17; size: .; CDR3: CASSPLLAGGIDNEQFF; DNA: TGTGCCAGCTCACCCCTTTTAGCGGGGGGGATAGACAATGAGCAGTTCTTC
D: TRBD2; V: TRBV3-1/TRBV3-2; J: TRBJ2-3; length: 16; size: .; CDR3: CASSLIRTSETDTQYF; DNA: TGTGCCAGCAGCCTCATCCGGACTAGCGAAACAGATACGCAGTATTTT
D: .; V: TRBV20-1; J: TRBJ2-7; length: 11; size: .; CDR3: CSAIEAQEQYF; DNA: TGCAGTGCTATCGAGGCGCAGGAGCAGTACTTC
D: TRBD2; V: TRBV9; J: TRBJ2-5; length: 17; size: once; CDR3: CASSVELAGVVGETQYF; DNA: TGTGCCAGCAGCGTAGAACTAGCGGGAGTTGTGGGAGAGACCCAGTACTTC
D: .; V: TRBV21-1; J: TRBJ1-5; length: 13; size: .; CDR3: CAGGRGRVQPQHF; DNA: TGTGCCGGGGGGAGGGGTCGAGTTCAGCCCCAGCATTTT
D: TRBD2; V: TRBV7-8; J: TRBJ2-3; length: 13; size: .; CDR3: CASRVSGADTQYF; DNA: TGTGCCAGCAGGGTGAGCGGGGCAGATACGCAGTATTTT
D: .; V: TRBV4-2; J: TRBJ1-6; length: 14; size: .; CDR3: CASSQEGELYNIHF; DNA: TGTGCCAGCAGCCAAGAAGGAGAACTCTATAATATCCACTTT
D: .; V: TRBV19; J: TRBJ1-3; length: 14; size: .; CDR3: CASREQSSGNTIYF; DNA: TGTGCCAGCAGAGAACAGTCGTCTGGAAACACCATATATTTT
D: TRBD1; V: TRBV14; J: TRBJ2-7; length: 17; size: .; CDR3: CASSQTPGQGSSYEQYF; DNA: TGTGCCAGCAGCCAAACACCGGGACAGGGGAGCTCCTACGAGCAGTACTTC
D: TRBD1; V: TRBV29-1; J: TRBJ1-1; length: 12; size: .; CDR3: CSARGQGFEAFF; DNA: TGCAGCGCCCGGGGACAGGGTTTCGAAGCTTTCTTT
D: .; V: TRBV2; J: TRBJ2-7; length: 15; size: once; CDR3: CASSVEGGSSYEQYF; DNA: TGTGCCAGCAGTGTTGAGGGGGGGAGCTCCTACGAGCAGTACTTC
D: .; V: TRBV7-9; J: TRBJ1-3; length: 16; size: .; CDR3: CASSRRGGLSGNTIYF; DNA: TGTGCCAGCAGCCGTCGGGGGGGGCTTAGTGGAAACACCATATATTTT
D: TRBD1; V: TRBV19; J: TRBJ1-4; length: 14; size: .; CDR3: CASSIQQGTEKLFF; DNA: TGTGCCAGTAGTATCCAACAGGGGACTGAAAAACTGTTTTTT
D: .; V: TRBV13; J: TRBJ1-1; length: 13; size: .; CDR3: CASSLGGGTEAFF; DNA: TGTGCCAGCAGCTTGGGAGGGGGGACTGAAGCTTTCTTT
D: TRBD1; V: TRBV6-5; J: TRBJ2-7; length: 14; size: .; CDR3: CASRDRGSISEQYF; DNA: TGTGCCAGCAGGGACAGGGGTAGTATCTCCGAGCAGTACTTC
D: TRBD2; V: TRBV6-5; J: TRBJ2-1; length: 16; size: .; CDR3: CASSYGLLAGVGEQFF; DNA: TGTGCCAGCAGTTACGGTCTACTAGCGGGAGTCGGTGAGCAGTTCTTC
D: TRBD1; V: TRBV5-1; J: TRBJ1-1; length: 14; size: .; CDR3: CASSSVSGGTEAFF; DNA: TGCGCCAGCAGCTCGGTTTCAGGGGGCACTGAAGCTTTCTTT
D: .; V: TRBV27; J: TRBJ1-6; length: 16; size: .; CDR3: CASRPGGGFNNSPLHF; DNA: TGTGCCAGCCGACCGGGGGGCGGTTTTAATAATTCACCCCTCCACTTT
D: .; V: TRBV24-1; J: TRBJ1-1; length: 16; size: .; CDR3: CATSDSPRGRSTEAFF; DNA: TGTGCCACCAGTGATTCGCCCAGGGGAAGAAGCACTGAAGCTTTCTTT
D: TRBD1; V: TRBV5-1; J: TRBJ1-1; length: 15; size: .; CDR3: CASSFRTGTDTEAFF; DNA: TGCGCCAGCAGTTTCAGGACAGGGACGGACACTGAAGCTTTCTTT
D: .; V: TRBV5-1; J: TRBJ1-3; length: 14; size: .; CDR3: CASSLRVGGNTIYF; DNA: TGCGCCAGCAGCTTGAGGGTGGGAGGAAACACCATATATTTT
D: .; V: TRBV13; J: TRBJ1-5; length: 14; size: .; CDR3: CASSFGNSNQPQHF; DNA: TGTGCCAGCAGCTTCGGTAATAGCAATCAGCCCCAGCATTTT
D: TRBD1; V: TRBV4-3; J: TRBJ1-1; length: 16; size: .; CDR3: CASSQGDRIMNTEAFF; DNA: TGCGCCAGCAGCCAGGGGGACAGAATTATGAACACTGAAGCTTTCTTT
D: .; V: TRBV7-8; J: TRBJ2-7; length: 15; size: .; CDR3: CASSLVVDRPNEQYF; DNA: TGTGCCAGCAGCTTAGTAGTAGACCGTCCTAACGAGCAGTACTTC
D: .; V: TRBV12-3/TRBV12-4; J: TRBJ1-1; length: 12; size: .; CDR3: CASSTLNTEAFF; DNA: TGTGCCAGCAGCACGTTGAACACTGAAGCTTTCTTT
D: .; V: TRBV2; J: TRBJ1-6; length: 13; size: .; CDR3: CASSEGGYGPLHF; DNA: TGTGCCAGCAGTGAAGGAGGCTACGGACCCCTCCACTTT
D: TRBD2; V: TRBV5-1; J: TRBJ2-5; length: 16; size: once; CDR3: CASRPSTSGSAGTQYF; DNA: TGCGCCAGCAGACCGAGTACTAGCGGGAGTGCGGGGACCCAGTACTTC
D: .; V: TRBV7-2; J: TRBJ1-3; length: 14; size: .; CDR3: CASSHRISGNTIYF; DNA: TGTGCCAGCAGCCACAGGATCTCTGGAAACACCATATATTTT
D: .; V: TRBV27; J: TRBJ1-1; length: 13; size: once; CDR3: CASSLMTGTEAFF; DNA: TGTGCCAGCAGTTTAATGACCGGCACTGAAGCTTTCTTT
D: .; V: TRBV27; J: TRBJ2-7; length: 16; size: once; CDR3: CASSLLRGSIIYEQYF; DNA: TGTGCCAGCAGTCTACTCCGTGGGAGTATTATCTACGAGCAGTACTTC
D: TRBD1; V: TRBV6-5; J: TRBJ2-2; length: 15; size: .; CDR3: CASRIGTGWAGELFF; DNA: TGTGCCAGCAGGATAGGGACAGGCTGGGCCGGGGAGCTGTTTTTT
D: .; V: TRBV3-1/TRBV3-2; J: TRBJ2-2; length: 14; size: .; CDR3: CASSPLDATGELFF; DNA: TGTGCCAGCAGCCCCCTTGACGCCACCGGGGAGCTGTTTTTT
D: .; V: TRBV7-9; J: TRBJ1-2; length: 14; size: .; CDR3: CASSLGAGLGGYTF; DNA: TGTGCCAGCAGCTTAGGGGCAGGGCTAGGTGGCTACACCTTC
D: .; V: TRBV2; J: TRBJ1-5; length: 15; size: few; CDR3: CASSARRGNRQPQHF; DNA: TGTGCCAGCAGTGCCCGAAGGGGTAATCGTCAGCCCCAGCATTTT
D: .; V: TRBV6-6; J: TRBJ2-1; length: 16; size: .; CDR3: CASSYLGSEPYNEQFF; DNA: TGTGCCAGCAGTTACTTGGGCAGCGAGCCCTACAATGAGCAGTTCTTC
D: TRBD1; V: TRBV7-9; J: TRBJ1-1; length: 14; size: once; CDR3: CASSPDRKSSEAFF; DNA: TGTGCCAGCAGCCCGGACAGGAAGAGCTCTGAAGCTTTCTTT
D: .; V: TRBV7-2; J: TRBJ1-2; length: 13; size: .; CDR3: CASSRGLNYGYTF; DNA: TGTGCCAGCAGCCGGGGACTCAACTATGGCTACACCTTC
D: .; V: TRBV6-2/TRBV6-3; J: TRBJ1-2; length: 12; size: .; CDR3: CASSRDGPGYTF; DNA: TGTGCCAGCAGCCGGGACGGCCCGGGCTACACCTTC
D: .; V: TRBV4-2; J: TRBJ1-4; length: 14; size: few; CDR3: CASNLKGEAEKLFF; DNA: TGTGCCAGCAACCTGAAGGGGGAAGCTGAAAAACTGTTTTTT